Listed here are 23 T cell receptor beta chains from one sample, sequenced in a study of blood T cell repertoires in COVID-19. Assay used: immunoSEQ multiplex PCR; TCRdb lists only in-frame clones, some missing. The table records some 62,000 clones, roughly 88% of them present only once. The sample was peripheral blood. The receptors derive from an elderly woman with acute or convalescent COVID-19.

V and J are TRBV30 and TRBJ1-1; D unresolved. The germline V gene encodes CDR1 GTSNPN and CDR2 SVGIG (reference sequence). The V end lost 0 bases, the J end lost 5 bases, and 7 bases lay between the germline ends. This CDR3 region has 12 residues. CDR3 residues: CAWSVHGTEAFF. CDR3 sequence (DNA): TGTGCCTGGAGTGTACACGGGACTGAAGCTTTCTTT.

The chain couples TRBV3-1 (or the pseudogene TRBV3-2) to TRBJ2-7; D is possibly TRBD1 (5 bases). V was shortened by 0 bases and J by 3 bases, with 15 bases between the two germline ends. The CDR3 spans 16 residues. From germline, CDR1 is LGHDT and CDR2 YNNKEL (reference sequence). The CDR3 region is CASSQDYWLTGYEQYF. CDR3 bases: TGTGCCAGCAGCCAAGATTATTGGCTTACAGGCTACGAGCAGTACTTC.

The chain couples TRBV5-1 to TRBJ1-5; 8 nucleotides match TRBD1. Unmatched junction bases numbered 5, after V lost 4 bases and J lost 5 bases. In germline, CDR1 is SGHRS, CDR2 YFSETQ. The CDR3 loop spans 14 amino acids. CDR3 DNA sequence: TGCGCCAGCAGCACAGGACAGGGCGATCAGCCCCAGCATTTT. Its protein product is CASSTGQGDQPQHF.

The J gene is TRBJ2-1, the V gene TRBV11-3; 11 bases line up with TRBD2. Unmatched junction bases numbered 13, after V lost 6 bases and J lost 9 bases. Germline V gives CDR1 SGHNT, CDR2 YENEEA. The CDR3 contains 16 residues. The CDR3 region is CASSQNLAGGGGEQFF. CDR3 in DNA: TGTGCCAGCAGTCAAAACCTAGCGGGGGGCGGCGGTGAGCAGTTCTTC.

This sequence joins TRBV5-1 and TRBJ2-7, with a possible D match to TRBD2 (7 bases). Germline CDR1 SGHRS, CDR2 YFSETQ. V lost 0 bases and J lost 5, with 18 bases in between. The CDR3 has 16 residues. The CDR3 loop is CASSLAGDYAWDEQYF. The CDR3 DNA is TGCGCCAGCAGCTTGGCAGGGGACTACGCCTGGGACGAGCAGTACTTC.

CDR3 nucleotides: TGTGCCAGTAGTGTTACCGGGACAGGGGCGCCCGAGCAGTACTTC. Translated: CASSVTGTGAPEQYF. The genes are TRBV19 and TRBJ2-7; 10 nucleotides align to TRBD1. The CDR3 covers 15 residues. Germline V CDR1 and CDR2: LNHDA, SQIVND (reference sequence). Trimming cost V 5 bases and J 6 bases; bases outside gene matches: 10.

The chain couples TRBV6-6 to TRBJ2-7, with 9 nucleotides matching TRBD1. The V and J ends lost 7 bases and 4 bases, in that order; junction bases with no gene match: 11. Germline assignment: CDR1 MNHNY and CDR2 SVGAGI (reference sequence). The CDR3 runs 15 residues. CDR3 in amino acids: CASNPGQGFPYEQYF. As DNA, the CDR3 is TGTGCCAGCAATCCGGGACAGGGATTTCCTTACGAGCAGTACTTC.

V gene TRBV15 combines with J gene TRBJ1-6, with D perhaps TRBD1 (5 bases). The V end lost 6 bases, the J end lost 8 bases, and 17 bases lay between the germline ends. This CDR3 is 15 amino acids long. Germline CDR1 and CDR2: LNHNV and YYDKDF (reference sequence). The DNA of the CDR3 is TGTGCCACCAGTTACACTACTCTGGGGCATTCACCCCTCCACTTT. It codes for CATSYTTLGHSPLHF. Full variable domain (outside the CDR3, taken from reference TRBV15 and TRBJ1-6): DAMVIQNPRYQVTQFGKPVTLSCSQTLNHNVMYWYQQKSSQAPKLLFHYYDKDFNNEADTPDNFQSRRPNTSFCFLDIRSPGLGDTAMYLCATSYTTLGHSPLHFGNGTRLTVT.

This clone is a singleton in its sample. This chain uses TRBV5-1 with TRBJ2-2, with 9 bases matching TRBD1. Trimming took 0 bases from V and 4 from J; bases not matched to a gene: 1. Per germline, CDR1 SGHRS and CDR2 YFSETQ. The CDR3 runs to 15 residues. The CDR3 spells CASSLDRGPTGELFF. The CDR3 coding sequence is TGCGCCAGCAGCTTGGACAGGGGGCCCACCGGGGAGCTGTTTTTT.

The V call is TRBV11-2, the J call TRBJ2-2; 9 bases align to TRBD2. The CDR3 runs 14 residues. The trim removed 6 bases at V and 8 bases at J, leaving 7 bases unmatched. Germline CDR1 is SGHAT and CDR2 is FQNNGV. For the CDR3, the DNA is TGTGCCAGCAGTGGCGGGAGGGGTTCGGGGGAGCTGTTTTTT. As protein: CASSGGRGSGELFF.

The CDR3 region is CASSLNAGPYEQYF. The CDR3 bases are TGCGCCAGCAGCTTGAATGCAGGTCCCTACGAGCAGTACTTC. The V and J genes are TRBV5-1 and TRBJ2-7, with no clear D. V lost 1 base to trimming and J lost 2 bases, with 10 bases between them. The CDR3 has 14 residues. Germline CDR1 is SGHRS and CDR2 is YFSETQ.

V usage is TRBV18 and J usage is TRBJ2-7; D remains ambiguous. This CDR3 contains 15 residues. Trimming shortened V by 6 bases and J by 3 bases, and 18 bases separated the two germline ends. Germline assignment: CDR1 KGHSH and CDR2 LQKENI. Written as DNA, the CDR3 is TGTGCCAGCTCCCAACGGAACAGTTACATCTACGAGCAGTACTTC. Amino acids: CASSQRNSYIYEQYF.

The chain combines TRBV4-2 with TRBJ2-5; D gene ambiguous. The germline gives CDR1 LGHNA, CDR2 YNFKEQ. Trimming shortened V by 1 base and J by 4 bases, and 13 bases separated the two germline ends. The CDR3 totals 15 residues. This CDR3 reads CASSQGLGSGETQYF. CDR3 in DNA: TGTGCCAGCAGCCAAGGGCTAGGATCGGGAGAGACCCAGTACTTC.

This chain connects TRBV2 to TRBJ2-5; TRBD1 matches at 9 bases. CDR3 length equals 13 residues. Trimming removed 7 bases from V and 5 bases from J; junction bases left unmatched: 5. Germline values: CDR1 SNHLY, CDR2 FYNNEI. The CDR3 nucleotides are TGTGCCAGCAAACAGGGGGCGGTCGAGACCCAGTACTTC. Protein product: CASKQGAVETQYF.

CDR3 loop: CASSTGLNLGNEQFF. The CDR3, as DNA: TGTGCCAGTAGTACCGGACTAAATCTTGGCAATGAGCAGTTCTTC. The rearrangement links TRBV19 to TRBJ2-1, with D perhaps matching TRBD2 (6 bases). Looked up from germline, CDR1 is LNHDA and CDR2 is SQIVND (reference sequence). CDR3 length: 15 residues. Trimming pared 4 bases from V and 6 bases from J, leaving 16 bases between.

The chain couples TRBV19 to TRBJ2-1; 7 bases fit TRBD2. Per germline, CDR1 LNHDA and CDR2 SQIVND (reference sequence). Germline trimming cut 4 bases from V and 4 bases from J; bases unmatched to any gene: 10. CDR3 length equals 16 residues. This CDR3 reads CASSSGVGRGYNEQFF. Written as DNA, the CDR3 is TGTGCCAGTAGTAGCGGGGTCGGGCGGGGGTACAATGAGCAGTTCTTC.

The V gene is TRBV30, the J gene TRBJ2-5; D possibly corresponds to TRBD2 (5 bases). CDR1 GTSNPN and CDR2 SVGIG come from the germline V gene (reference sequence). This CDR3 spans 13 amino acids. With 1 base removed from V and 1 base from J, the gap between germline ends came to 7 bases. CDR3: CAWSGGPQETQYF. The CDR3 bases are TGTGCCTGGAGTGGAGGGCCCCAAGAGACCCAGTACTTC.

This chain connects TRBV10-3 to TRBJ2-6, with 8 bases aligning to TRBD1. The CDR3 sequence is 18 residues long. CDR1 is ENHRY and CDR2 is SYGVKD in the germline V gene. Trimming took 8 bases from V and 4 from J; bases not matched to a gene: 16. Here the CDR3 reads CAIRGGQAWGFGANVLTF. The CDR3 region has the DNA TGTGCCATCCGTGGGGGACAGGCCTGGGGGTTCGGGGCCAACGTCCTGACTTTC.

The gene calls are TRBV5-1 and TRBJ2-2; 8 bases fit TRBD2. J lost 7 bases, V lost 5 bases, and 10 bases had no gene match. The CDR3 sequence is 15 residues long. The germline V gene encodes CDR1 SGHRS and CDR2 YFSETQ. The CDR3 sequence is CASSATGGLLGELFF. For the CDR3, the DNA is TGCGCCAGCAGTGCAACGGGAGGGCTCCTCGGGGAGCTGTTTTTT.

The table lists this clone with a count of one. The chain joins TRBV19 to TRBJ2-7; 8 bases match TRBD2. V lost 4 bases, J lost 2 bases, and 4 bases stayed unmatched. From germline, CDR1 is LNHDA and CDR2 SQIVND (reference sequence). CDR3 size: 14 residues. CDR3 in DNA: TGTGCCAGTAGTAGTAGCGGGGCCCCCTACGAGCAGTACTTC. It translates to CASSSSGAPYEQYF.

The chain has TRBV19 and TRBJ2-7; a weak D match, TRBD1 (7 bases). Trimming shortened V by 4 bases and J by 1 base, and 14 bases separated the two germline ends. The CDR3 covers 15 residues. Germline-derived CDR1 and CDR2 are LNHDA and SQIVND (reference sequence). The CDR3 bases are TGTGCCAGTAGTAGCGGGACAGCAAATTCCTACGAGCAGTACTTC. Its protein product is CASSSGTANSYEQYF.

The CDR3 DNA follows: TGCGCCAGCAGCTTGGCGACTAGCGCCAGGCGTGATACGCAGTATTTT. This sequence encodes CASSLATSARRDTQYF. The genes are TRBV5-1 and TRBJ2-3, with 8 positions matching TRBD2. Germline V gives CDR1 SGHRS, CDR2 YFSETQ. The CDR3 has 16 amino acids. J was trimmed by 6 bases and V by 0 bases; bases with no gene match: 9.

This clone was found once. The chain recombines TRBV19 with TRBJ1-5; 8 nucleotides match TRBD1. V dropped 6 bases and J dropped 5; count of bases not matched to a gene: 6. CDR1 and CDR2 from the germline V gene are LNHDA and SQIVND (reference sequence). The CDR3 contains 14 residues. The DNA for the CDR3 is TGTGCCAGTAGAAATGCAGGGGGCGATCAGCCCCAGCATTTT. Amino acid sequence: CASRNAGGDQPQHF.